Listed below are T cell receptor beta chains from one sample, sequenced in a study of OX40 agonist ivuxolimab in advanced cancers. Profiled with immunoSEQ multiplex PCR; TCRdb holds only in-frame clones, not every one. This sample has around 50,000 clones, with nearly 85% found just once. Here the sequenced sample was CD4+ or CD8+ T cells sorted from blood, taken in a trial of the OX40 agonist ivuxolimab. The receptors were sampled from an adult with an advanced solid tumor such as melanoma, head and neck, liver or kidney cancer. CDR3s include the opening cysteine and the closing phenylalanine or tryptophan.

J gene	V gene	CDR3 protein
TRBJ1-5	TRBV4-1	CASSPGMGYQPQHF
TRBJ1-6	TRBV30	CAWSESGVVWNSPLHF
TRBJ2-1	TRBV30	CAWTSGGGYEQFF
TRBJ1-2	TRBV27	CASKRPNSDGYTF
TRBJ1-2	TRBV9	CASSTSGTRYTF
TRBJ2-1	TRBV28	CASRRGGAGDEQFF
TRBJ1-6	TRBV5-8	CASSFVNSPLHF
TRBJ2-7	TRBV18	CASSTGQGGVEEQYF
TRBJ1-1	TRBV5-1	CASSLVSANTEAFF
TRBJ1-4	TRBV4-1	CASSRHPGTGGPTNEKLFF